Listed below are T cell receptor beta chains from one sample, sequenced in a study of blood T cell repertoires in COVID-19. TCRdb's copy holds only in-frame clones and misses some; the assay was immunoSEQ multiplex PCR. Found here are a few hundred thousand clones, about 87% of them singletons; the top ten hold 6.9%. Material for sequencing was peripheral blood. The receptors originated from a woman aged 30 to 39 who had recovered from COVID-19. Each CDR3 is given without its conserved first and last residue.

v_gene: TRBV5-1
j_gene: TRBJ2-5
CDR3aa: ASSTTGETQY

v_gene: TRBV7-8
j_gene: TRBJ2-1
CDR3aa: ASSSTQLAGGLNEQF

v_gene: TRBV15
j_gene: TRBJ2-2
CDR3aa: ATSRPAGELF

v_gene: TRBV27
j_gene: TRBJ1-2
CDR3aa: ASTYRGGGGYT

v_gene: TRBV5-1
j_gene: TRBJ1-5
CDR3aa: ASSLTGGNQPQH

v_gene: TRBV29-1
j_gene: TRBJ1-1
CDR3aa: SVSLATGTEAF

v_gene: TRBV3-1/TRBV3-2
j_gene: TRBJ2-7
CDR3aa: ASSGQGGQGEYEQY

v_gene: TRBV19
j_gene: TRBJ2-3
CDR3aa: ASARQGVLDTQY

v_gene: TRBV29-1
j_gene: TRBJ2-1
CDR3aa: SGTPGGSSYNEQF

v_gene: TRBV7-2
j_gene: TRBJ2-7
CDR3aa: ASSSRDSSYEQY

v_gene: TRBV20-1
j_gene: TRBJ1-6
CDR3aa: SASPGGYNSPLH

v_gene: TRBV19
j_gene: TRBJ1-5
CDR3aa: ASSVQAGQPQH

v_gene: TRBV4-1
j_gene: TRBJ1-1
CDR3aa: ASSPVLEGFNTEAF

v_gene: TRBV12-3/TRBV12-4
j_gene: TRBJ1-6
CDR3aa: ASRSDGDSPLH

v_gene: TRBV5-1
j_gene: TRBJ1-1
CDR3aa: ASSLAGHHNTEAF

v_gene: TRBV10-3
j_gene: TRBJ1-1
CDR3aa: AISLLQSGQNTEAF

v_gene: TRBV7-9
j_gene: TRBJ2-7
CDR3aa: ASTSPWGGAYEQY

v_gene: TRBV19
j_gene: TRBJ2-7
CDR3aa: ASSPDAGGGYEQY

v_gene: TRBV6-1
j_gene: TRBJ1-1
CDR3aa: ASSRGVTNTEAF

v_gene: TRBV18
j_gene: TRBJ1-4
CDR3aa: ASSPGPNEKLF

v_gene: TRBV2
j_gene: TRBJ1-4
CDR3aa: ASSDLRVGEKLF

v_gene: TRBV5-8
j_gene: TRBJ2-3
CDR3aa: ASNDRGTDTQY

v_gene: TRBV7-3
j_gene: TRBJ2-1
CDR3aa: ASSQNSYNEQF

v_gene: TRBV19
j_gene: TRBJ1-5
CDR3aa: ASTNRGRNNQPQH

v_gene: TRBV28
j_gene: TRBJ1-5
CDR3aa: AHRGGNNQPQH

v_gene: TRBV18
j_gene: TRBJ1-1
CDR3aa: ASSSLGPNTEAF

v_gene: TRBV6-5
j_gene: TRBJ1-1
CDR3aa: ASSPRQGMNTEAF

v_gene: TRBV2
j_gene: TRBJ2-2
CDR3aa: ASSEDLLTGELF

v_gene: TRBV11-1
j_gene: TRBJ2-7
CDR3aa: ASVPRGLSYEQY

v_gene: TRBV5-1
j_gene: TRBJ1-4
CDR3aa: ASSLESATNEKLF

v_gene: TRBV5-5
j_gene: TRBJ2-1
CDR3aa: ASSLDIYNEQF

v_gene: TRBV7-2
j_gene: TRBJ1-1
CDR3aa: ASSTYDRGGTEAF

v_gene: TRBV12-3/TRBV12-4
j_gene: TRBJ1-2
CDR3aa: ASRRQGDGYT

v_gene: TRBV11-3
j_gene: TRBJ2-5
CDR3aa: ASSRGQGAGETQY

v_gene: TRBV4-1
j_gene: TRBJ1-4
CDR3aa: ASSRTEPTNEKLF

v_gene: TRBV5-6
j_gene: TRBJ2-7
CDR3aa: ASSLARGPGYEQY

v_gene: TRBV4-3
j_gene: TRBJ1-1
CDR3aa: ASSRGQGEEAF

v_gene: TRBV6-2/TRBV6-3
j_gene: TRBJ1-1
CDR3aa: ASSYLNSDGTGAMNTEAF

v_gene: TRBV28
j_gene: TRBJ1-4
CDR3aa: ASRAANEKLF

v_gene: TRBV4-1
j_gene: TRBJ2-3
CDR3aa: ASSPLAGGQSDTQY

v_gene: TRBV2
j_gene: TRBJ1-5
CDR3aa: ASSDPQGSDQPQH

v_gene: TRBV7-2
j_gene: TRBJ2-2
CDR3aa: ASSLVQFTGELF

v_gene: TRBV24-1
j_gene: TRBJ1-2
CDR3aa: ATSDLAGYT